Below, 6 T cell receptor beta chains from the same sample are listed, as sequenced in a study of shared clonotypes between healthy human individuals. Here immunoSEQ multiplex PCR was the method, and the copy in TCRdb shows in-frame clones only, minus some. The sample shows 2 million to 3 million clones, over 85% of them seen only once. Sequencing was carried out using naive CD4+ T cells from PBMCs. Subset defined: CD45RA+ positively selected. All receptors come from a man aged 18 to 29 in good health. Some clones in this sample may be carry-over from other donors' samples.

This chain uses TRBV7-6 with TRBJ2-2, with 14 bases that match TRBD2. After removal of 5 bases from V and 6 bases from J, the junction contained 17 bases not matched to a gene. Germline V CDR1 and CDR2: SGHVS, FNYEAQ. This CDR3 comprises 20 residues. The CDR3 coding sequence is TGTGCCAGCAGCCACGCCGGGACTAGCGGGAGTCACCTCACATCCGGGGAGCTGTTTTTT. The encoded protein is CASSHAGTSGSHLTSGELFF.

The genes are TRBV7-2 and TRBJ2-3; TRBD2 matches at 10 bases. Germline-derived CDR1 and CDR2 are SGHTA and FQGNSA. V lost 7 bases to trimming and J lost 1 base; unmatched junction nucleotides: 11. The CDR3 is 17 residues long. The CDR3 here is CASTYYTGTSGTDTQYF. CDR3 in DNA: TGTGCCAGCACCTACTATACCGGGACTAGCGGCACAGATACGCAGTATTTT.

In the case of this clone: At the DNA level, this CDR3 is encoded by other sequences in the same sample as well. The rearrangement links TRBV20-1 to TRBJ2-3; possibly TRBD1 for D (5 bases). Trimming removed 5 bases from V and 2 bases from J, with 5 bases in between. CDR1 is DFQATT, CDR2 SNEGSKA, per germline (reference sequence). This CDR3 has 11 amino acids. The CDR3 is CSAGHTDTQYF. The CDR3 region has the DNA TGCAGTGCTGGACACACAGATACGCAGTATTTT.

The genes are TRBV6-6 and TRBJ1-5; 8 bases line up with TRBD1. The CDR3 loop spans 14 amino acids. Looked up from germline, CDR1 is MNHNY and CDR2 is SVGAGI (reference sequence). Unmatched junction bases numbered 7, after V lost 6 bases and J lost 6 bases. CDR3 protein: CASSGQGRSQPQHF. CDR3 in DNA: TGTGCCAGCAGCGGACAGGGAAGGAGTCAGCCCCAGCATTTT.

The chain links TRBV19 to TRBJ1-2; D might be TRBD1 (5 bases). The CDR3 is 15 residues long. Looked up from germline, CDR1 is LNHDA and CDR2 is SQIVND (reference sequence). Between the trimmed V and J ends, which lost 4 bases and 6 bases, there was a span of 18 bases. The CDR3 region has the DNA TGTGCCAGTAGTAGCCACCGACAGTCCACGGATGGCTACACCTTC. It codes for CASSSHRQSTDGYTF.

The chain links TRBV27 to TRBJ2-7; possible D gene TRBD2, 5 bases. The ends were cut back, 3 bases at V and 4 bases at J, with 25 bases in the middle. Germline V gene sequence: CDR1 MNHEY, CDR2 SMNVEV (reference sequence). The CDR3 length is 18 residues. The CDR3 spells CASSFQYPRGGVSYEQYF. The CDR3 bases are TGTGCCAGCAGTTTTCAGTACCCTCGAGGAGGAGTATCATACGAGCAGTACTTC.